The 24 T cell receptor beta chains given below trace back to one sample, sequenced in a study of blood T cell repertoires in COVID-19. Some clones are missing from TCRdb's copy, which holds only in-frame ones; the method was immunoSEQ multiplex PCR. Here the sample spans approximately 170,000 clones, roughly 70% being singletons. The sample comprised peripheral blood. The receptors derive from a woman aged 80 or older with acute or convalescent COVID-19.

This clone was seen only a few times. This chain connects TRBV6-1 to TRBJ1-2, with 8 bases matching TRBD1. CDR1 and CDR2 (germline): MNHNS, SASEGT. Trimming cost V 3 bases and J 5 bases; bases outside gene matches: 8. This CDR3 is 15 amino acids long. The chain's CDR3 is CASSEGQGAGYGYTF. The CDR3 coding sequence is TGTGCCAGCAGTGAGGGGCAGGGGGCAGGGTATGGCTACACCTTC.

The CDR3 DNA sequence: TGTGCCAGCAGTGAACAGGCCGGGAAGGATCAGCCCCAGCATTTT. Translating it yields CASSEQAGKDQPQHF. The chain couples TRBV2 to TRBJ1-5, with D unresolved. CDR3 length: 15 residues. The germline V gene encodes CDR1 SNHLY and CDR2 FYNNEI. Trimming cost V 2 bases and J 5 bases, with 13 bases left between them.

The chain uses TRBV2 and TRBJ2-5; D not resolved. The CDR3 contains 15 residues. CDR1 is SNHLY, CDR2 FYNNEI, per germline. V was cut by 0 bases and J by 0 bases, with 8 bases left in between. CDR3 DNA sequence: TGTGCCAGCAGTGAAGCGCGGCAGAACCAAGAGACCCAGTACTTC. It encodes CASSEARQNQETQYF.

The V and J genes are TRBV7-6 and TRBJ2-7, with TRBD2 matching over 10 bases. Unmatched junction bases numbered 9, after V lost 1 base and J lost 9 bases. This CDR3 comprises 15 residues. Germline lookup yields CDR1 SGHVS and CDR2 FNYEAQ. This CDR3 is CASSLEAGGRWGQYF. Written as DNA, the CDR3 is TGTGCCAGCAGCTTAGAAGCGGGAGGGCGGTGGGGGCAGTACTTC.

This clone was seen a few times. The CDR3 sequence: CASSAQTGAFGEQFF. CDR3 in DNA: TGCGCCAGCAGTGCCCAGACTGGCGCTTTTGGTGAGCAGTTCTTC. The rearrangement joins TRBV4-3 to TRBJ2-1; no firm D call. CDR1 and CDR2 (germline): LGHNA, YSLEER. Trimming removed 6 bases from V and 9 bases from J, with 21 bases in between. The CDR3 consists of 15 residues.

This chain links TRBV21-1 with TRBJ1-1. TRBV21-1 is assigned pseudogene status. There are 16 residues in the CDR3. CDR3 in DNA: TGTGCCAGCAGCAACTGGGGGGGACGGGGGAAGGCTGAAGCTTTCTTT. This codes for CASSNWGGRGKAEAFF.

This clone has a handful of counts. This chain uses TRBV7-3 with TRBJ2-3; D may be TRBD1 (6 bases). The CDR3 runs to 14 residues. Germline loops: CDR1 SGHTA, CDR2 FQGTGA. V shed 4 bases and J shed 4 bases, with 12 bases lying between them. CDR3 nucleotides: TGTGCCAGCAGCTCACTAGGGGGTTCAGATACGCAGTATTTT. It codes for CASSSLGGSDTQYF.

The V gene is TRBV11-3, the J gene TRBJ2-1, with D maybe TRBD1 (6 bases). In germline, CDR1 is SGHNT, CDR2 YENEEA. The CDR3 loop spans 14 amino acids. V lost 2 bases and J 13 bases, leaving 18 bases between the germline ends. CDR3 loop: CASSLIFLTGGQFF. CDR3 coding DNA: TGTGCCAGCAGCTTAATTTTTCTGACAGGTGGACAGTTCTTC.

The CDR3 DNA sequence: TGTGCCAGCTCACCGTCCCGGGACAGGGGTTCACCCCTCCACTTT. Encoded protein: CASSPSRDRGSPLHF. The V gene is TRBV18, the J gene TRBJ1-6; 10 bases match TRBD1. CDR1 and CDR2 from the germline V gene are KGHSH and LQKENI. V lost 3 bases, J lost 9 bases, and 5 bases stayed unmatched. The CDR3 has 15 residues. Drawing the rest from reference TRBV18 and TRBJ1-6, the complete variable domain is NAGVMQNPRHLVRRRGQEARLRCSPMKGHSHVYWYRQLPEEGLKFMVYLQKENIIDESGMPKERFSAEFPKEGPSILRIQQVVRGDSAAYFCASSPSRDRGSPLHFGNGTRLTVT.

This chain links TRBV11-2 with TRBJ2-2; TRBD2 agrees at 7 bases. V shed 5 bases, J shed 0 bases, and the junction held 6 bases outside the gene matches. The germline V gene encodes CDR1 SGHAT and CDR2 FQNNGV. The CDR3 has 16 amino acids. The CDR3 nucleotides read TGTGCCAGCAGCGCACTAGCGACGACGAACACCGGGGAGCTGTTTTTT. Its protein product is CASSALATTNTGELFF. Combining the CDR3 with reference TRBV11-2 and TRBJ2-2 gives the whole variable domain EAGVAQSPRYKIIEKRQSVAFWCNPISGHATLYWYQQILGQGPKLLIQFQNNGVVDDSQLPKDRFSAERLKGVDSTLKIQPAKLEDSAVYLCASSALATTNTGELFFGEGSRLTVL.

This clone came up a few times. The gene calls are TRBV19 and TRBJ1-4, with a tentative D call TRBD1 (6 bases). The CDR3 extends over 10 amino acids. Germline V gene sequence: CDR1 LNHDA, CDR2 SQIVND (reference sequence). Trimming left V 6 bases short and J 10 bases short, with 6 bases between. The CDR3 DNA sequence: TGTGCCAGTAGAGGGGGAAAACTGTTTTTT. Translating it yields CASRGGKLFF.

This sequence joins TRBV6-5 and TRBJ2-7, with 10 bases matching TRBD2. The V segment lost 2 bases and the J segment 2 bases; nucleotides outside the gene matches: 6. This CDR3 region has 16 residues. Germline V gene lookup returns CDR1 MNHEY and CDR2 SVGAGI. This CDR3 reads CASSYRGTSEAYEQYF. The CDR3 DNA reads TGTGCCAGCAGTTACCGGGGGACTAGCGAAGCCTACGAGCAGTACTTC.

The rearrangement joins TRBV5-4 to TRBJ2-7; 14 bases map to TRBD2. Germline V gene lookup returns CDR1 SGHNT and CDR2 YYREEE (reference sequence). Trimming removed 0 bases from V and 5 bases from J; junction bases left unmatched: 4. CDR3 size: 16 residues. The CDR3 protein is CASSLAGLAGVNEQYF. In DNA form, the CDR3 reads TGTGCCAGCAGCTTGGCGGGACTAGCGGGAGTAAACGAGCAGTACTTC.

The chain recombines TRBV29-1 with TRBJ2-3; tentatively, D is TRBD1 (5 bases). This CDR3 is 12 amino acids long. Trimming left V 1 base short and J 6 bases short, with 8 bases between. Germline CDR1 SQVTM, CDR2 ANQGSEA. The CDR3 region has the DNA TGCAGCGTTGAAGTAGGGGCCGATACGCAGTATTTT. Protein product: CSVEVGADTQYF.

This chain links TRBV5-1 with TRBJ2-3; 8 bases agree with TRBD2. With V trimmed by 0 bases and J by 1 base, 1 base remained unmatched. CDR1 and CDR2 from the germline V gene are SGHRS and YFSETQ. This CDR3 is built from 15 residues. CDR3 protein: CASSLVTSGTDTQYF. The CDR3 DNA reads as TGCGCCAGCAGCTTGGTGACTAGCGGCACAGATACGCAGTATTTT.

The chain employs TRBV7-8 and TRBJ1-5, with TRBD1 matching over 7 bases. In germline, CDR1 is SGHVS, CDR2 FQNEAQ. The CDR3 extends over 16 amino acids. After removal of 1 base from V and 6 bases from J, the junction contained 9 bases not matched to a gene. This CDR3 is CASSLDGRGFSQPQHF. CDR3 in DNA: TGTGCCAGCAGCTTAGATGGCAGGGGGTTTAGTCAGCCCCAGCATTTT.

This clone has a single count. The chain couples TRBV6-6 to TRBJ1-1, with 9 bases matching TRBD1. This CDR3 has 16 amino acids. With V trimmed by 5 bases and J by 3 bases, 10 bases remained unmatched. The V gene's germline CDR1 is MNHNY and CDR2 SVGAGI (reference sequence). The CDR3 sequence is CASSRPGQGEDTEAFF. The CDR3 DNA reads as TGTGCCAGCAGTCGGCCGGGACAGGGCGAAGACACTGAAGCTTTCTTT.

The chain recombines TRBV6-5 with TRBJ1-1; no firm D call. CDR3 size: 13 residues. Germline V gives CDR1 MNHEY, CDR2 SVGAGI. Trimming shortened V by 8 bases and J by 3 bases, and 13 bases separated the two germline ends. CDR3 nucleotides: TGTGCCAGCTCCCTGGAGCGTTACACTGAAGCTTTCTTT. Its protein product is CASSLERYTEAFF.

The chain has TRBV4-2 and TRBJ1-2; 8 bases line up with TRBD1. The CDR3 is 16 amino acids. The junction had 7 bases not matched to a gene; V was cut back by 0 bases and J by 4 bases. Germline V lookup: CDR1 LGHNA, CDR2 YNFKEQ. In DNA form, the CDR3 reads TGTGCCAGCAGCCAAGATTGGGGACAGGATTTCTATGGCTACACCTTC. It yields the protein CASSQDWGQDFYGYTF.

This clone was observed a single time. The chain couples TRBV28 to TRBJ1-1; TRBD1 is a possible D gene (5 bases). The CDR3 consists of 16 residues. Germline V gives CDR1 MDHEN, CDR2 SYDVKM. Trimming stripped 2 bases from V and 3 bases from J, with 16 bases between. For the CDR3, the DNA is TGTGCCAGCAGTTTAGCCCAGGGTGCCGGGTACACTGAAGCTTTCTTT. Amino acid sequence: CASSLAQGAGYTEAFF.

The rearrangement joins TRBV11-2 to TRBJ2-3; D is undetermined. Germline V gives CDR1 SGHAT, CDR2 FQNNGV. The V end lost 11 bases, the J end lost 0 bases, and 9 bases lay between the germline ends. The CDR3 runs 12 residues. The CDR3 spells CACATSTDTQYF. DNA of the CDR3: TGTGCCTGTGCCACTAGCACAGATACGCAGTATTTT.

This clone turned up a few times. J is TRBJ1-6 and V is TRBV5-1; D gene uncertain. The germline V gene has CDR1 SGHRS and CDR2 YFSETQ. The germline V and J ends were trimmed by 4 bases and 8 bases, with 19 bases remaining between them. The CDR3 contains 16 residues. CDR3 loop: CASSMLPRSEDSPLHF. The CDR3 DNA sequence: TGCGCCAGCAGCATGCTCCCGAGGTCCGAGGATTCACCCCTCCACTTT.

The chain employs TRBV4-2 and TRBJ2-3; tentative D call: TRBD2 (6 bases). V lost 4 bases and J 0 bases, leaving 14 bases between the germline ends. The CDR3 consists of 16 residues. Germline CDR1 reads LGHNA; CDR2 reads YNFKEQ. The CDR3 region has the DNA TGTGCCAGCAGCCCCCGGGACTTAGAGAGCACAGATACGCAGTATTTT. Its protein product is CASSPRDLESTDTQYF.

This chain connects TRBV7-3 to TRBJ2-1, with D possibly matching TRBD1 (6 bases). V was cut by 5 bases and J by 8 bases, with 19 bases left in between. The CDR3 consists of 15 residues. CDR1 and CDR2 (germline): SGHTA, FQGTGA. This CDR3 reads CASSLQGRGADEQFF. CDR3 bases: TGTGCCAGCAGCCTACAGGGAAGGGGAGCCGATGAGCAGTTCTTC.